This T cell receptor (beta chain) appears in the sequencing data of a study of cytomegalovirus exposure and HLA in healthy donors. Study-wide points: Association with HLA alleles at 0.05 false discovery rate was found for 17,000 or so TCR beta sequences in a later analysis. A link between a missense DCLRE1C variant and TCR beta V- and J-gene trimming emerged from a later analysis.

As concerns this clone: Antigen: not known.

PCR used 60 Vbeta primers and 13 Jbeta primers. Original data processing: The count from a later analysis was some 76 million unique TCR beta chains, some 12 million of them shared. TCRdb's table, derived via immunoSEQ multiplex PCR, lists solely in-frame clones and lacks some. Clonal size and the V and J genes are those of that table, whereas D and trimming came from the DNA. The repertoire holds 180,000 or so clones, with 75% to 80% as singletons. The source material was PBMCs. The TCR originated in a man aged 45-60 years in good health and CMV-seropositive.

The CDR3 is CASPTARENTIYF. CDR3 nucleotide sequence: TGCGCCAGCCCCACAGCCCGCGAGAACACCATATATTTT. This rearrangement joins TRBV10-1 to TRBJ1-3, with D hard to call. Germline V CDR1 and CDR2: WNHNN, SYGVQD (reference sequence). CDR3 length equals 13 residues. Between the trimmed V and J ends, which lost 8 bases and 7 bases, there was a span of 15 bases.